This T cell receptor beta chain was captured by sequencing in a study of T-cell memory formation after mild COVID-19. Germline lookup yields CDR1 MNHNS and CDR2 SASEGT. With 8 bases clipped from V and 8 bases from J, the junction kept 13 bases outside the gene matches. This CDR3 is built from 15 residues. Study-wide findings and caveats: Contracting clones localized mainly to CM and EM when CD4+ and mainly to EMRA when CD8+.

Libraries for TCRalpha and TCRbeta carried sample barcodes and unique molecular identifiers via 5'RACE. MiXCR was run by TCRdb on the 5' RACE reads, yielding one entry per CDR3 protein. The profile shows fewer than 350,000 distinct CDR3 sequences, approximately 8.4% of them singletons. In the case of this clonotype: The antigen is unknown.

The chain uses TRBV6-1 and TRBJ2-1, with 9 nucleotides matching TRBD2. Sequences were obtained from PBMCs or a T cell subset sorted from them (not recorded which). The TCR comes from a man younger than 35 who had mild COVID-19 (a few samples of this study predate the infection). Cell type and time point are not known. CDR3 in DNA: TGTGCCAGCCCGAAGGGGCGGGGGGGCCTCGATGAGCAGTTCTTC. Amino acid sequence: CASPKGRGGLDEQFF.